This is a list of T cell receptor beta chains from one sample in a study of cytomegalovirus exposure and HLA in healthy donors. Clones were sequenced by immunoSEQ multiplex PCR, and TCRdb holds only the in-frame ones, with some missing. This table holds approximately 150,000 clones, 75% to 80% found once. The sequenced sample consisted of PBMCs. These TCRs come from a male donor in good health and CMV-seronegative. Each CDR3 is given with its conserved first and last residue. D genes are given only for firm matches. Size tells how often a clone was seen (once, few, many) or the class of an expanded clone, and some rows leave it out.

.	TRBV5-6	.	TRBJ1-2	CASSLVVGPNYGYTF	TGTGCCAGCAGCTTGGTGGTGGGGCCCAACTATGGCTACACCTTC
TRBD1	TRBV6-4	.	TRBJ1-1	CASLWDRGPTNTEAFF	TGTGCCAGCCTGTGGGACAGGGGACCAACTAACACTGAAGCTTTCTTT
.	TRBV1	.	TRBJ2-7	CTSSQDSGLVYEQYF	TGCACCAGCAGCCAAGATTCCGGACTAGTCTACGAGCAGTACTTC
TRBD1	TRBV9	.	TRBJ2-7	CASSVHPGQGYEQYF	TGTGCCAGCAGCGTACATCCGGGACAGGGATACGAGCAGTACTTC
TRBD1	TRBV19	.	TRBJ2-2	CASQAQGLTGELFF	TGTGCCAGTCAAGCACAGGGGCTCACCGGGGAGCTGTTTTTT
TRBD1	TRBV7-6	.	TRBJ1-3	CASSPQTGLAGNTIYF	TGTGCCAGCAGCCCGCAGACAGGGCTGGCTGGAAACACCATATATTTT
.	TRBV29-1	.	TRBJ1-1	CSVGAGFDTEAFF	TGCAGCGTTGGAGCAGGGTTCGACACTGAAGCTTTCTTT
.	TRBV11-2	few	TRBJ2-1	CASSLDRGSYNEQFF	TGTGCCAGCAGCTTAGATAGGGGCTCCTACAATGAGCAGTTCTTC
.	TRBV7-2	.	TRBJ2-4	CAGSLKGQLLAKNIQYF	TGTGCCGGCAGCTTAAAGGGGCAGCTACTAGCCAAAAACATTCAGTACTTC
.	TRBV6-1	.	TRBJ1-1	CASSEVWTANTEAFF	TGTGCCAGCAGTGAAGTTTGGACAGCAAACACTGAAGCTTTCTTT
.	TRBV7-2	.	TRBJ1-1	CASSLVQLLGEAFF	TGTGCCAGCAGCTTAGTACAGCTGCTGGGTGAAGCTTTCTTT
.	TRBV7-2	few	TRBJ2-5	CASSLGAVGFTQYF	TGTGCCAGCAGCTTAGGAGCTGTCGGGTTCACCCAGTACTTC
TRBD1	TRBV12-5	.	TRBJ1-5	CASGLALLQGAPYSNQPQHF	TGTGCTAGTGGTTTGGCGCTCCTTCAGGGGGCCCCATATAGCAATCAGCCCCAGCATTTT
.	TRBV7-2	.	TRBJ1-4	CASSVGRAGQKLFF	TGTGCCAGCAGCGTAGGAAGGGCGGGACAAAAACTGTTTTTT
TRBD2	TRBV27	.	TRBJ2-1	CASRLAGDQNEQFF	TGTGCCAGCAGGCTAGCGGGCGACCAAAATGAGCAGTTCTTC
TRBD2	TRBV30	.	TRBJ2-3	CAWRSAGGTDTQYF	TGTGCCTGGAGATCAGCGGGGGGAACAGATACGCAGTATTTT
.	TRBV19	.	TRBJ2-3	CARTLCDTQYF	TGTGCCAGGACTCTATGCGATACGCAGTATTTT
TRBD2	TRBV30	.	TRBJ2-1	CAWKIRGGGEQFF	TGTGCCTGGAAGATCCGCGGGGGAGGTGAGCAGTTCTTC
.	TRBV2	.	TRBJ1-1	CASSEARQEAFF	TGTGCCAGCAGTGAAGCGCGACAGGAAGCTTTCTTT
TRBD1	TRBV19	few	TRBJ2-2	CASSITGLIMGTDSRTGELFF	TGTGCCAGTAGTATAACAGGGCTCATCATGGGGACAGACTCGAGGACCGGGGAGCTGTTTTTT
TRBD1	TRBV11-2	.	TRBJ1-4	CASSNRLQGGKEKLFF	TGTGCCAGCAGCAATCGCCTGCAGGGGGGAAAAGAAAAACTGTTTTTT
.	TRBV9	.	TRBJ2-7	CASSEGVSRPYEQYF	TGTGCCAGCAGCGAGGGGGTTTCTAGACCCTACGAGCAGTACTTC
TRBD1	TRBV5-1	.	TRBJ1-1	CASSLGPGQGSTEAFF	TGCGCCAGCAGCTTGGGTCCGGGACAGGGGAGTACTGAAGCTTTCTTT
TRBD1	TRBV7-6	.	TRBJ1-1	CASSLAGTGDTEAFF	TGTGCCAGCAGCTTAGCTGGGACAGGGGACACTGAAGCTTTCTTT
TRBD2	TRBV10-3	.	TRBJ2-5	CAISESLTSGRGQETQYF	TGTGCCATCAGTGAGTCGTTGACTAGCGGGAGAGGGCAGGAGACCCAGTACTTC
TRBD1	TRBV6-5	.	TRBJ2-7	CASRTGGYEQYF	TGTGCCAGTAGGACAGGGGGGTACGAGCAGTACTTC
TRBD1	TRBV19	.	TRBJ2-4	CASSIGPGGAAKNIQYF	TGTGCCAGTAGTATAGGACCAGGGGGTGCGGCCAAAAACATTCAGTACTTC
.	TRBV4-2	.	TRBJ1-5	CASSQDGNQPQHF	TGTGCCAGCAGCCAAGACGGGAATCAGCCCCAGCATTTT